This T cell receptor beta chain is drawn from a study of T cell responses to AZD1222 COVID-19 vaccine. CDR3 length: 12 amino acids. Deletions cut 4 bases from V and 8 bases from J, with 8 bases between. Germline V gene lookup returns CDR1 MGHRA and CDR2 YSYEKL. Assay used: immunoSEQ multiplex PCR; TCRdb lists only in-frame clones, some missing. The table records some 120,000 clones, 85% to 90% of them present only once. The TCR was taken from an adult in good health. J is TRBJ1-4 and V is TRBV4-1, with D uncertain. This specimen consisted of peripheral blood, obtained on day 0 of AZD1222 vaccination. The CDR3: CASSPEQEKLFF. Here the CDR3 DNA reads TGCGCCAGCAGCCCTGAACAGGAAAAACTGTTTTTT.